Described below is a single T cell receptor (beta chain) sequence and its context. Antigen: not known. The sample comes from a study of blood T cells in healthy people across ages. Study-level results: Any conclusive comparison of naive versus antigen-experienced cells was prevented by using unsorted PBMCs. From one million sequenced T cells, diversity estimates were lower bounds.

Together with a sample-barcoded 5' primer, a J-beta primer mix was included in a second PCR lasting about 6 to 11 cycles. One entry per CDR3 protein results from TCRdb running MiXCR on the 5' RACE reads. The sample includes about 2 million distinct CDR3 sequences, just under 50% seen only once; the top ten take approximately 2.1%. This CDR3 comprises 15 residues. Deletions cut 1 base from V and 3 bases from J, with 13 bases between. Germline CDR1 is MNHNS and CDR2 is SASEGT. Sequences were obtained from blood. The rearrangement joins TRBV6-1 to TRBJ2-7; unclear D gene. This clonotype originated in a middle-aged woman in good health. Written as DNA, the CDR3 is TGTGCCAGCAGTGAAGAGGTCCAGGCTTACTACGAGCAGTACTTC. This gives the protein CASSEEVQAYYEQYF.